The source of this TCR beta chain is a study of cytomegalovirus exposure and HLA in healthy donors. In this sample, this clone turned up a few times. The PCR used 60 Vbeta and 13 Jbeta primers. Sequenced by immunoSEQ multiplex PCR; TCRdb stores in-frame clones only, minus some. This table holds about 35,000 clones, roughly 80% found once. The sequencing sample was made of PBMCs. The sequence was collected from a male donor in good health and CMV-seronegative.

Here the CDR3 reads CASRTGGDTGELFF. CDR3 bases: TGTGCCAGTAGGACAGGGGGCGACACCGGGGAGCTGTTTTTT. The V gene is TRBV19, the J gene TRBJ2-2, with TRBD1 matching 10 bases. CDR1 LNHDA and CDR2 SQIVND come from the germline V gene (reference sequence). J gave up 3 bases and V 6 bases, and 1 base lay outside the gene matches. The CDR3 extends over 14 amino acids.